Shown below are 26 T cell receptor beta chains from a single sample sequenced in a study of CD8 T cells in Susac syndrome. It was with random hexamers that roughly 0.5 to 1 ug RNA was reverse transcribed. TCRdb re-called the immunoSEQ multiplex PCR reads through MiXCR, storing one row per CDR3 protein. The sample holds over 150,000 distinct CDR3 sequences; about 95% are singletons and the top ten take about 0.096%. Sequencing used CD4+ T cells from PBMCs. The receptors derive from a human donor with multiple sclerosis.

V is TRBV5-6 and J is TRBJ1-6, with no clear D. V was cut by 4 bases and J by 13 bases, with 12 bases left in between. The germline V gene encodes CDR1 SGHDT and CDR2 YYEEEE. This CDR3 is built from 12 residues. CDR3: CASSRFSSPLHF. The CDR3 DNA follows: TGTGCCAGCAGCCGATTCAGTTCGCCCCTCCACTTT.

The V call is TRBV7-9, the J call TRBJ1-2, with 7 nucleotides matching TRBD1. Unmatched junction bases numbered 3, after V lost 4 bases and J lost 7 bases. CDR3 length: 12 residues. Germline V gene data show CDR1 as SEHNR and CDR2 as FQNEAQ (reference sequence). CDR3: CASSSGQSGYTF. CDR3 bases: TGTGCCAGCAGCTCGGGACAGTCTGGCTACACCTTC.

The CDR3 protein is CASSQGGTGAYNEQFF. In DNA, the CDR3 is TGCGCCAGCAGCCAAGGGGGGACAGGGGCCTACAATGAGCAGTTCTTC. This chain links TRBV4-1 with TRBJ2-1; 10 bases match TRBD1. The V gene's germline CDR1 is MGHRA and CDR2 YSYEKL. The CDR3 covers 16 residues. The V gene end was trimmed by 1 base and the J gene end by 2 bases; junction bases not matched to a gene: 2.

The chain has TRBV6-1 and TRBJ2-3; D not certain. Looked up from germline, CDR1 is MNHNS and CDR2 is SASEGT. The CDR3 length is 15 residues. The V end was cut by 0 bases, the J end by 2 bases, with 9 bases between. CDR3 nucleotides: TGTGCCAGCAGTGAAGCGCGGATCCCCACAGATACGCAGTATTTT. This encodes CASSEARIPTDTQYF.

This chain uses TRBV15 with TRBJ2-1; 7 nucleotides line up with TRBD2. After removal of 1 base from V and 4 bases from J, the junction contained 10 bases not matched to a gene. CDR1 is LNHNV and CDR2 is YYDKDF in the germline V gene (reference sequence). The CDR3 consists of 17 residues. In nucleotides, the CDR3 is TGTGCCACCAGCAGAGCCTTTGGGCGGGAGACTTACAATGAGCAGTTCTTC. This gives the protein CATSRAFGRETYNEQFF.

As for this clonotype: The junction and the germline gene differ at one end; a read error may be behind it. CDR3 in amino acids: CASSQGQGDLVEDF. The CDR3 DNA follows: TGTGCCAGCAGCCAAGGACAGGGGGATTTAGTAGAAGACTTC. The rearrangement uses TRBV4-2 and TRBJ2-7; 9 nucleotides align to TRBD1. CDR1 and CDR2 from the germline V gene are LGHNA and YNFKEQ. The CDR3 totals 14 residues.

This chain connects TRBV20-1 to TRBJ1-5; a possible D gene is TRBD1 (5 bases). Germline-derived CDR1 and CDR2 are DFQATT and SNEGSKA (reference sequence). CDR3 length: 16 amino acids. V was trimmed by 3 bases and J by 2 bases, leaving 17 bases between them. CDR3 sequence: CSASHGGAVGNQPQHF. As DNA, the CDR3 is TGCAGTGCTAGCCACGGGGGAGCAGTGGGCAATCAGCCCCAGCATTTT.

This rearrangement joins TRBV5-4 to TRBJ2-1, with 12 bases lining up with TRBD2. The CDR3 consists of 16 residues. V dropped 0 bases and J dropped 4; count of bases not matched to a gene: 2. Looked up from germline, CDR1 is SGHNT and CDR2 is YYREEE (reference sequence). The CDR3 loop is CASSLEGLAGYNEQFF. For the CDR3, the DNA is TGTGCCAGCAGCTTGGAGGGACTAGCGGGTTACAATGAGCAGTTCTTC.

This sequence joins TRBV19 and TRBJ1-2; 7 bases line up with TRBD1. V lost 7 bases to trimming and J lost 5 bases; unmatched junction nucleotides: 10. Germline V lookup: CDR1 LNHDA, CDR2 SQIVND (reference sequence). This CDR3 spans 14 amino acids. The CDR3: CASTSGQAKYGYTF. The CDR3 DNA is TGTGCCAGTACCAGTGGACAGGCCAAATATGGCTACACCTTC.

The V and J genes are TRBV9 and TRBJ2-2; 14 bases fit TRBD2. In germline, CDR1 is SGDLS, CDR2 YYNGEE. This CDR3 has 15 residues. Trimming cost V 3 bases and J 9 bases; bases outside gene matches: 4. Here the CDR3 DNA reads TGTGCCAGCAGCGCGACTAGCGGGAGGGCCCGGGAGCTGTTTTTT. Residues: CASSATSGRARELFF.

This clonotype was seen just once. The gene calls are TRBV5-6 and TRBJ1-4, with D perhaps matching TRBD1 (6 bases). The germline CDR1 and CDR2 sequences are SGHDT and YYEEEE. V dropped 3 bases and J dropped 10 bases, with 16 bases sitting between them. The CDR3 consists of 14 residues. CDR3 bases: TGTGCCAGCAGCTCTACAGGGCCAATGAGAAAACTGTTTTTT. Its translation: CASSSTGPMRKLFF.

A single count supports this clonotype. This chain uses TRBV25-1 with TRBJ1-2; D remains ambiguous. Trimming shortened V by 3 bases and J by 4 bases, and 12 bases separated the two germline ends. Germline V gene sequence: CDR1 MGHDK, CDR2 SYGVNS. There are 14 residues in the CDR3. CDR3 coding DNA: TGTGCCAGCAGTGACCCCGGTGGGTTCTATGGCTACACCTTC. Translated, it gives CASSDPGGFYGYTF.

A single count supports this clonotype. The rearrangement links TRBV19 to TRBJ2-1, with 8 positions matching TRBD2. The CDR3 has 16 amino acids. Germline CDR1 and CDR2: LNHDA and SQIVND (reference sequence). Trimming cost V 0 bases and J 1 base; bases outside gene matches: 2. Written as DNA, the CDR3 is TGTGCCAGTAGTATAGAGCTAGCGGGTTCCTACAATGAGCAGTTCTTC. Translating gives CASSIELAGSYNEQFF.

The CDR3 reads CSALDPSNYGYTF. The CDR3 DNA follows: TGCAGTGCCTTGGACCCCTCTAACTATGGCTACACCTTC. V and J are TRBV20-1 and TRBJ1-2; D remains ambiguous. The CDR3 runs to 13 residues. Germline CDR1 is DFQATT and CDR2 is SNEGSKA (reference sequence). Trimming left V 6 bases short and J 0 bases short, with 11 bases between.

This clonotype was seen only once. The gene calls are TRBV3-1 and TRBJ2-7; a possible D gene is TRBD2 (6 bases). The germline V and J ends were trimmed by 1 base and 1 base, with 11 bases remaining between them. In germline, CDR1 is LGHDT, CDR2 YNNKEL (reference sequence). The CDR3 runs to 15 residues. The CDR3 bases are TGTGCCAGCAGCCAAGCCGGGACTGGATCCTACGAGCAGTACTTC. Its protein product is CASSQAGTGSYEQYF.

V is TRBV2 and J is TRBJ1-5; D remains ambiguous. The germline V and J ends were trimmed by 7 bases and 5 bases, with 9 bases remaining between them. This CDR3 is built from 12 residues. CDR1 and CDR2 from the germline V gene are SNHLY and FYNNEI. The CDR3 reads CASKETDQPQHF. For the CDR3, the DNA is TGTGCCAGCAAGGAGACTGATCAGCCCCAGCATTTT. Filled out from reference TRBV2 and TRBJ1-5, the complete variable domain reads EPEVTQTPSHQVTQMGQEVILRCVPISNHLYFYWYRQILGQKVEFLVSFYNNEISEKSEIFDDQFSVERPDGSNFTLKIRSTKLEDSAMYFCASKETDQPQHFGDGTRLSIL.

The chain has TRBV27 and TRBJ1-3; 7 nucleotides align to TRBD1. The CDR3 has 18 residues. CDR1 MNHEY and CDR2 SMNVEV come from the germline V gene (reference sequence). V shed 2 bases and J 0 bases; nucleotides not matched to a gene: 10. CDR3 sequence: CASSLRGTASFSGNTIYF. CDR3 in DNA: TGTGCCAGCAGTTTAAGGGGGACAGCAAGTTTCTCTGGAAACACCATATATTTT.

V gene TRBV27 combines with J gene TRBJ1-1; D ambiguous. CDR1 is MNHEY, CDR2 SMNVEV, per germline (reference sequence). This CDR3 comprises 13 residues. V was pared by 9 bases and J by 7 bases, with 18 bases between. In nucleotides, the CDR3 is TGTGCCAGTCGCCAGAGAGCGAGACGTGAAGCTTTCTTT. It specifies CASRQRARREAFF.

This chain links TRBV24-1 with TRBJ2-5, with D tentatively TRBD1 or TRBD2 (6 bases each). This CDR3 comprises 14 residues. V lost 3 bases, J lost 4 bases, and 11 bases lay in between. Germline V gene sequence: CDR1 KGHDR, CDR2 SFDVKD. In nucleotides, the CDR3 is TGTGCCACCAGTGATGGAGGGGGTCCAGAGACCCAGTACTTC. Translating it yields CATSDGGGPETQYF.

This clonotype turned up a few times. The chain combines TRBV20-1 with TRBJ1-1; D is undetermined. Germline CDR1 and CDR2: DFQATT and SNEGSKA (reference sequence). CDR3 size: 12 residues. V dropped 3 bases and J dropped 1 base, with 6 bases sitting between them. CDR3 nucleotides: TGCAGTGCTAGGGACCCGAACACTGAAGCTTTCTTT. It encodes CSARDPNTEAFF.

The rearrangement joins TRBV29-1 to TRBJ1-1, with unresolved D. Germline V gives CDR1 SQVTM, CDR2 ANQGSEA. Trimming removed 4 bases from V and 0 bases from J, with 12 bases in between. The CDR3 sequence is 14 residues long. CDR3 residues: CSVAFGLMNTEAFF. CDR3 in DNA: TGCAGCGTTGCGTTCGGCCTCATGAACACTGAAGCTTTCTTT.

The rearrangement joins TRBV11-2 to TRBJ2-1; the D gene is possibly TRBD1 (5 bases). From germline, CDR1 is SGHAT and CDR2 FQNNGV. V was trimmed by 5 bases and J by 4 bases, leaving 15 bases between them. There are 15 residues in the CDR3. In DNA, the CDR3 is TGTGCCAGCAGCCGTACCGCCCGACAGTACAATGAGCAGTTCTTC. As protein: CASSRTARQYNEQFF. Full variable domain (outside the CDR3, taken from reference TRBV11-2 and TRBJ2-1): EAGVAQSPRYKIIEKRQSVAFWCNPISGHATLYWYQQILGQGPKLLIQFQNNGVVDDSQLPKDRFSAERLKGVDSTLKIQPAKLEDSAVYLCASSRTARQYNEQFFGPGTRLTVL.

In DNA form, the CDR3 reads TGTGCCAGCAACCCTGGGACTAGCGGCAAGCAGTTCTTC. It encodes CASNPGTSGKQFF. The J gene is TRBJ2-1, the V gene TRBV12-3 or TRBV12-4; 11 bases align to TRBD2. Losses at the gene ends were 7 bases for V and 11 bases for J; bases not matched to a gene: 7. This CDR3 has 13 residues.

The chain is built from TRBV10-2 and TRBJ2-7; D gene ambiguous. V shed 6 bases and J shed 7 bases, with 10 bases lying between them. Per germline, CDR1 WSHSY and CDR2 SAAADI. The CDR3 has 11 amino acids. In nucleotides, the CDR3 is TGCGCCAGCAGCGCTCACAGAGAGCAGTACTTC. Residues: CASSAHREQYF.

The chain combines TRBV13 with TRBJ2-1, with 10 bases identical to TRBD2. This CDR3 is 14 amino acids long. The germline gives CDR1 PRHDT, CDR2 FYEKMQ (reference sequence). V was pared by 4 bases and J by 9 bases, with 6 bases of the junction left unmatched. In nucleotides, the CDR3 is TGTGCCAGCAGCTCCGGGACTAGCGTCCCTGAGCAGTTCTTC. This encodes CASSSGTSVPEQFF.

This rearrangement joins TRBV27 to TRBJ1-2; maybe TRBD1 (6 bases). CDR1 is MNHEY and CDR2 is SMNVEV in the germline V gene (reference sequence). V was clipped by 8 bases and J by 5 bases, with 18 bases between them. CDR3 length: 14 amino acids. The CDR3 reads CASSKQGGFYGYTF. In DNA form, the CDR3 reads TGTGCCAGCTCCAAACAGGGAGGGTTTTATGGCTACACCTTC.